The source of this T cell receptor (beta chain) is a study of T cells in Graves' hyperthyroidism and ophthalmopathy. Amplified TCR beta CDR3 regions came from RNA transcripts. First-round RT-PCR of the TCR CDR3 relied on the HTBI primer set. TCRdb reanalysed the multiplex PCR reads using MiXCR and keeps one entry per CDR3 protein. The data show around 530,000 distinct CDR3 sequences, with approximately 17% seen just once and roughly 15% held by the top ten. Looked up from germline, CDR1 is MDHEN and CDR2 is SYDVKM. Trimming removed 5 bases from V and 1 base from J, with 11 bases in between. The CDR3 contains 14 residues. At least ten counts were recorded for this clonotype. Diagnoses used clinical symptoms, serum thyroxine and TRAb, thyroid ultrasound and orbital computed tomography.

The chain links TRBV28 to TRBJ1-1; D not resolved. The source is a woman aged 18-35 years with Graves' ophthalmopathy. Sequenced: blood. CDR3 in DNA: TGTGCCAGCAGTCCCTCCCTGGGGAACACTGAAGCTTTCTTT. Protein sequence: CASSPSLGNTEAFF.